This T cell receptor beta chain was sequenced in a study of blood T cells in healthy people across ages. The use of a sample-barcoded 5' primer and a J-beta primer mix characterized a second PCR of 7 to 11 cycles. Every molecule of cDNA carried a tag from a template-switch adaptor with 12 random nucleotides. TCRdb re-analysed the 5' RACE reads in MiXCR, keeping a single row per CDR3 protein. Of about 1.7 million distinct CDR3 sequences in the sample, roughly 27% were seen once. About this clonotype: Its antigen is still unknown.

Study-wide points: Leaving the PBMCs unsorted stopped any conclusive comparison of naive versus antigen-experienced cells.

Germline V gene data show CDR1 as SQVTM and CDR2 as ANQGSEA. V lost 4 bases and J lost 2; bases outside the gene matches: 18. This CDR3 is 19 amino acids long. The chain recombines TRBV29-1 with TRBJ2-1, with TRBD2 matching over 9 bases. The TCR was taken from a woman aged 25 to 45 in good health. Material for sequencing was blood. The CDR3 DNA is TGCAGCGTTGGCCCTCCACTAGCGGGTTTGGCCAGGACCTACAATGAGCAGTTCTTC. Translating it yields CSVGPPLAGLARTYNEQFF.